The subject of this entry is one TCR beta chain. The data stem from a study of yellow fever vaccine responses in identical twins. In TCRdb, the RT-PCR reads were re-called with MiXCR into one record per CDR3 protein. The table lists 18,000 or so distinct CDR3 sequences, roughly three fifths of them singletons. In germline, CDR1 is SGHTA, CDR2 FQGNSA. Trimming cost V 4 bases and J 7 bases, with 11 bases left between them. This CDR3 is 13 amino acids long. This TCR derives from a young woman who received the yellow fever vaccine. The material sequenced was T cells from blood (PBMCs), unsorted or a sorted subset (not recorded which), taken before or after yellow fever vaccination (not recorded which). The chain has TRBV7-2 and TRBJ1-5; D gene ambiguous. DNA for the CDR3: TGTGCCAGCAGCTCGGAGGGCTGGCAGCCCCAGCATTTT. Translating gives CASSSEGWQPQHF.